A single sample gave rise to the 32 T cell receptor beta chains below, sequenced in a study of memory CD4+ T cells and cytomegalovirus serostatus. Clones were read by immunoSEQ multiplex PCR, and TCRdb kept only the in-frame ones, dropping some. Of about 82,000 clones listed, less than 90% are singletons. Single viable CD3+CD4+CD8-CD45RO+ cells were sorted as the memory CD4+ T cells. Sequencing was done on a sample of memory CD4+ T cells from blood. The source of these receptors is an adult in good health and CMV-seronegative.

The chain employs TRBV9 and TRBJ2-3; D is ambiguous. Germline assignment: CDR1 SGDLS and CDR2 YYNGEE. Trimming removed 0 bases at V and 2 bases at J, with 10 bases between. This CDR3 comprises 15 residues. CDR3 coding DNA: TGTGCCAGCAGCGTAGGGGCAGGTATCACAGATACGCAGTATTTT. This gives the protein CASSVGAGITDTQYF.

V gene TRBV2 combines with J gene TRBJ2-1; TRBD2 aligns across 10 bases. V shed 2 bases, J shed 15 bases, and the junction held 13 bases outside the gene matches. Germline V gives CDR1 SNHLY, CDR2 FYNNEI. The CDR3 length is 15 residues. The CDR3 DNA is TGTGCCAGCAGTGAACCCCTAGCGGGGGAAACTTCGCGGTTCTTC. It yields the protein CASSEPLAGETSRFF.

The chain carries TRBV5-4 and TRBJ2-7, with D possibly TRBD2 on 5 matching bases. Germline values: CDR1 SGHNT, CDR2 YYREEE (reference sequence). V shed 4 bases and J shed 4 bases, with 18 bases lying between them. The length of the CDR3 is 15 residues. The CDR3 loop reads CASSAVSGRDYEQYF. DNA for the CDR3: TGTGCCAGCAGCGCAGTCTCAGGACGGGATTACGAGCAGTACTTC.

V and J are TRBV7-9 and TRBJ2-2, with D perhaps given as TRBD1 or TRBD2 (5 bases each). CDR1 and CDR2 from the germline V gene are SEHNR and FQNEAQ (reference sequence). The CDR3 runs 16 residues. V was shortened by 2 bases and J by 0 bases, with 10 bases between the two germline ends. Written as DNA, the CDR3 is TGTGCCAGCAGCTTACGTGGGGGATCGAACACCGGGGAGCTGTTTTTT. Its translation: CASSLRGGSNTGELFF.

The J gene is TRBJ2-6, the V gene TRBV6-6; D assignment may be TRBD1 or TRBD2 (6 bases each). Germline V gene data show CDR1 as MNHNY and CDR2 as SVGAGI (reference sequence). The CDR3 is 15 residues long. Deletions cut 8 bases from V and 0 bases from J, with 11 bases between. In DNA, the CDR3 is TGTGCCAGCGGGGGGCACCGCTCTGGGGCCAACGTCCTGACTTTC. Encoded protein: CASGGHRSGANVLTF.

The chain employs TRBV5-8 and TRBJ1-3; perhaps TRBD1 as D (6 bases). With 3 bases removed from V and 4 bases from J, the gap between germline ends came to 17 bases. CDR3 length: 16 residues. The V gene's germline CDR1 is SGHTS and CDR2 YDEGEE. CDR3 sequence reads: CASSSGTSGIGNTIYF. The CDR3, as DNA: TGTGCCAGCAGCTCCGGGACAAGTGGAATCGGAAACACCATATATTTT.

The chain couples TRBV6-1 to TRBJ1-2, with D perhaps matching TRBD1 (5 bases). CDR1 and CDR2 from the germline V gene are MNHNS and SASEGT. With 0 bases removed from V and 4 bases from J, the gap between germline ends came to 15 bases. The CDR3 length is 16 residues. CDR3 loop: CASSEALAGTGYGYTF. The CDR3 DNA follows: TGTGCCAGCAGTGAAGCGCTGGCAGGGACCGGCTATGGCTACACCTTC.

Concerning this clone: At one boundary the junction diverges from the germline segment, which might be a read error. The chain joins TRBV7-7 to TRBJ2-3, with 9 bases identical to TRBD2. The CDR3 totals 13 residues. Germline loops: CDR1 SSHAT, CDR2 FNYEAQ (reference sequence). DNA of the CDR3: TGTGCTAGCAGCTTAGCGGGGGCAGATACGCAGTATTTT. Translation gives CASSLAGADTQYF. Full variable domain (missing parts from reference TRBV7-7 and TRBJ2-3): GAGVSQSPRYKVTKRGQDVTLRCDPISSHATLYWYQQALGQGPEFLTYFNYEAQPDKSGLPSDRFSAERPEGSISTLTIQRTEQRDSAMYRCASSLAGADTQYFGPGTRLTVL.

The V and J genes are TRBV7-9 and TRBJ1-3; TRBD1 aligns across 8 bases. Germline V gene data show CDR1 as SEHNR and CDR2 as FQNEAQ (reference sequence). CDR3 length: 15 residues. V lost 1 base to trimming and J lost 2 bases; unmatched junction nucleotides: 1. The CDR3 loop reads CASSLGQGTGNTIYF. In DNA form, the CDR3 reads TGTGCCAGCAGCTTAGGACAGGGGACTGGAAACACCATATATTTT. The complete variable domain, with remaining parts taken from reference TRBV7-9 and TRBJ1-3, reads DTGVSQNPRHKITKRGQNVTFRCDPISEHNRLYWYRQTLGQGPEFLTYFQNEAQLEKSRLLSDRFSAERPKGSFSTLEIQRTEQGDSAMYLCASSLGQGTGNTIYFGEGSWLTVV.

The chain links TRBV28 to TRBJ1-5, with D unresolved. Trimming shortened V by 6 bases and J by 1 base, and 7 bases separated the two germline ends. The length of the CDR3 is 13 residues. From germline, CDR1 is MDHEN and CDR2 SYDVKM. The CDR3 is CASRTDSNQPQHF. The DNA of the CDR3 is TGTGCCAGCAGAACCGACAGCAATCAGCCCCAGCATTTT.

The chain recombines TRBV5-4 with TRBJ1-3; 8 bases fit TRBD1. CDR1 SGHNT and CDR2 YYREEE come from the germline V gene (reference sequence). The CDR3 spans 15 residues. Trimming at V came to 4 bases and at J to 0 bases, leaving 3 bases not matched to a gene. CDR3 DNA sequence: TGTGCCAGCAGCCGGGACAGGACCTCTGGAAACACCATATATTTT. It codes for CASSRDRTSGNTIYF.

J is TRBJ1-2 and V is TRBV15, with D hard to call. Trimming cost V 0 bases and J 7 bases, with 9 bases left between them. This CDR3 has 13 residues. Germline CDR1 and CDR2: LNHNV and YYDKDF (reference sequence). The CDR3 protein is CATSRDRAGGYTF. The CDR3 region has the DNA TGTGCCACCAGCAGAGATCGGGCGGGTGGCTACACCTTC.

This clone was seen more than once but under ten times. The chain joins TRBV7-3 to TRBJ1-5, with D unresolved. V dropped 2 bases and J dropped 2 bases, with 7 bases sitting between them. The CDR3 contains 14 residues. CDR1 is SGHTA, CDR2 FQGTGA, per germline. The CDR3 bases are TGTGCCAGCAGCTTAGGAGGTCGCAATCAGCCCCAGCATTTT. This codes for CASSLGGRNQPQHF. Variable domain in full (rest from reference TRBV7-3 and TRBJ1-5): GAGVSQTPSNKVTEKGKYVELRCDPISGHTALYWYRQSLGQGPEFLIYFQGTGAADDSGLPNDRFFAVRPEGSVSTLKIQRTERGDSAVYLCASSLGGRNQPQHFGDGTRLSIL.

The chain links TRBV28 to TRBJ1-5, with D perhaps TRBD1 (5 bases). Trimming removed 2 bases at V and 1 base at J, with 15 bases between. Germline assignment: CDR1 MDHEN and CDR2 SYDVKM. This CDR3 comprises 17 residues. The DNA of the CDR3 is TGTGCCAGCAGTTTACGCAGGGAGTCAACGAGCAATCAGCCCCAGCATTTT. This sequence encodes CASSLRRESTSNQPQHF.

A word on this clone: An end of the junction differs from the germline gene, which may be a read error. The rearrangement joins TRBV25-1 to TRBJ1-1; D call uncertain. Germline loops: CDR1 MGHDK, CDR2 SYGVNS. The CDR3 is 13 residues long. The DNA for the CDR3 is TGTGCCAGCAGTGAATTCGGGAACGCTGAAGCTTTCTTT. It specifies CASSEFGNAEAFF.

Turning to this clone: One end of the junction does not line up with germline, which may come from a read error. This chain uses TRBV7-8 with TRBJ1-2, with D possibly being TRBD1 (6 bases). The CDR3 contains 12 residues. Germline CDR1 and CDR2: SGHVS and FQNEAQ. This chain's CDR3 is CASSPVRTSGAF. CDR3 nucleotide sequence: TGTGCCAGCAGCCCCGTGAGGACCTCAGGGGCCTTC.

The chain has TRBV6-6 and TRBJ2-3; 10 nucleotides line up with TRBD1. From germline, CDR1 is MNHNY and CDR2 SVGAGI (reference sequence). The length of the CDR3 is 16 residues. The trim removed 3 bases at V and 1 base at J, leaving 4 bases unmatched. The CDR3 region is CASSYSGTGGTDTQYF. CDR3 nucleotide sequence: TGTGCCAGCAGTTATTCCGGGACAGGGGGCACAGATACGCAGTATTTT.

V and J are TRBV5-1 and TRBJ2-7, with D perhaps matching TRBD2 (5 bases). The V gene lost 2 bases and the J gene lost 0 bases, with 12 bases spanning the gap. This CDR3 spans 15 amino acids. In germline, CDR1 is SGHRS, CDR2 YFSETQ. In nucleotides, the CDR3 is TGCGCCAGCAGCTTAACCGGAACTAGCTCCTACGAGCAGTACTTC. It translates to CASSLTGTSSYEQYF.

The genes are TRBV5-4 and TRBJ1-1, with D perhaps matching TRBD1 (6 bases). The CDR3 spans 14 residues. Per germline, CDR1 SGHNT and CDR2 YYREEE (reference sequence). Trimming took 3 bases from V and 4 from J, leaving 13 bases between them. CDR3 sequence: CASSSGRGGTEAFF. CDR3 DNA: TGTGCCAGCAGCTCGGGCAGGGGTGGCACTGAAGCTTTCTTT.

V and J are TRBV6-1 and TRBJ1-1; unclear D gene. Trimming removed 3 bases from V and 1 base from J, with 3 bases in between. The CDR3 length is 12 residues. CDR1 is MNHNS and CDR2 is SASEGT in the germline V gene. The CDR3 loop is CASSDRNTEAFF. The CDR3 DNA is TGTGCCAGCAGTGACAGGAACACTGAAGCTTTCTTT.

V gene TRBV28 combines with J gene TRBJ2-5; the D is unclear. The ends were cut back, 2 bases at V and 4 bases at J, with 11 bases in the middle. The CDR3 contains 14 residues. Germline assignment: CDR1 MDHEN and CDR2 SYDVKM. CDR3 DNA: TGTGCCAGCAGTTTAATGCCAGGCATAGAGACCCAGTACTTC. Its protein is CASSLMPGIETQYF.

CDR3 protein: CASSSSSGANVLTF. CDR3 in DNA: TGTGCCAGCAGCTCAAGCTCTGGGGCCAACGTCCTGACTTTC. The V call is TRBV7-9, the J call TRBJ2-6; D uncertain. Per the germline V gene, CDR1 is SEHNR and CDR2 is FQNEAQ (reference sequence). V lost 4 bases and J 0 bases, leaving 4 bases between the germline ends. The CDR3 loop spans 14 amino acids.

Here the CDR3 reads CASSFGGHTEAFF. In nucleotides, the CDR3 is TGTGCCAGCAGCTTCGGGGGGCACACTGAAGCTTTCTTT. The rearrangement joins TRBV5-4 to TRBJ1-1; perhaps TRBD1 as D (6 bases). The CDR3 sequence is 13 residues long. V lost 2 bases and J lost 3, with 8 bases in between. The germline V gene encodes CDR1 SGHNT and CDR2 YYREEE (reference sequence).

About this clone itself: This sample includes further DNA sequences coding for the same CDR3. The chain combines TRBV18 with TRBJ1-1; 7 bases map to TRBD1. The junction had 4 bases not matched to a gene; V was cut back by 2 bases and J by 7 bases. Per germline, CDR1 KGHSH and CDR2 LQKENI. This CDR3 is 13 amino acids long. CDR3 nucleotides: TGTGCCAGCTCACCAACAGGGGCAAGTGAAGCTTTCTTT. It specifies CASSPTGASEAFF.

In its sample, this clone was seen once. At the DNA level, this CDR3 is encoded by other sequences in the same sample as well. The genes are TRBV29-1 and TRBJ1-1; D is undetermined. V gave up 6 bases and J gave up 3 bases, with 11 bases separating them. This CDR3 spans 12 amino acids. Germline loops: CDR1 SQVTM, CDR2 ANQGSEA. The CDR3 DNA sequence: TGCAGCGTCCTAAGACCGTACACTGAAGCTTTCTTT. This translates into CSVLRPYTEAFF.

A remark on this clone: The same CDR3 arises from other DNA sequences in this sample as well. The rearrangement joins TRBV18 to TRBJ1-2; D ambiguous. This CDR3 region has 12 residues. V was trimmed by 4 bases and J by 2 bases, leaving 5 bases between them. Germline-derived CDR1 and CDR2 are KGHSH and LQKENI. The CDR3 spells CASSLDNYGYTF. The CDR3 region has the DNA TGTGCCAGCTCACTCGACAACTATGGCTACACCTTC.

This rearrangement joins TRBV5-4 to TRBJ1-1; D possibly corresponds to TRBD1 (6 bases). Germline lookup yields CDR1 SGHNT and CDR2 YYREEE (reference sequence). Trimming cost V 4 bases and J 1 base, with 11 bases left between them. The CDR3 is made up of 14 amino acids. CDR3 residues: CASSPGQANTEAFF. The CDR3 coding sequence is TGTGCCAGCAGCCCGGGACAAGCGAACACTGAAGCTTTCTTT.

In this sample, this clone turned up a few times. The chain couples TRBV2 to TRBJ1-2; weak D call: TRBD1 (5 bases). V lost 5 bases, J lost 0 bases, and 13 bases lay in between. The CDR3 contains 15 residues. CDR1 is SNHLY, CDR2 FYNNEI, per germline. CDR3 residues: CASSLSEGTNYGYTF. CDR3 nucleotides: TGTGCCAGCAGTCTTTCGGAGGGGACTAACTATGGCTACACCTTC.

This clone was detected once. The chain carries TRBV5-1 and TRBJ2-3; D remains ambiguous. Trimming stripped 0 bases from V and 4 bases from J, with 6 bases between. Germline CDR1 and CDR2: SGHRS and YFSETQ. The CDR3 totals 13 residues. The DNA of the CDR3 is TGCGCCAGCAGCTTGGAGCGTGCAGATACGCAGTATTTT. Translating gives CASSLERADTQYF.

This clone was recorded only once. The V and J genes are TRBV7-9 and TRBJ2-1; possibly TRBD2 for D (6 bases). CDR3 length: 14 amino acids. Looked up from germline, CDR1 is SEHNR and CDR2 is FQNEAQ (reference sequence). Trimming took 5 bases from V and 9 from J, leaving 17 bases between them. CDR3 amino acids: CASSPGTLQGEQFF. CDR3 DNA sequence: TGTGCCAGCAGCCCCGGGACTCTGCAGGGTGAGCAGTTCTTC.

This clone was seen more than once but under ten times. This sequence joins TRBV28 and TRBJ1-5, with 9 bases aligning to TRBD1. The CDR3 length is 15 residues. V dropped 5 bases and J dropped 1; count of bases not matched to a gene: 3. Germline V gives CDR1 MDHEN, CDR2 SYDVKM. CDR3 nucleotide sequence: TGTGCCAGCAGTCTAGGGACAGGGAGCAATCAGCCCCAGCATTTT. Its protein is CASSLGTGSNQPQHF.

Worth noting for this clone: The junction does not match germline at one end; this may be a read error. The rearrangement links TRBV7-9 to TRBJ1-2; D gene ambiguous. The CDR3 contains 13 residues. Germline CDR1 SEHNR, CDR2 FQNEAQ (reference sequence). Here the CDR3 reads CASSLAQEPPGIF. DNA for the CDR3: TGTGCCAGCAGCTTAGCCCAGGAACCCCCCGGTATCTTC.